This T cell receptor beta chain was identified during a study of shared clonotypes between healthy human individuals. Terminally differentiated effector memory CD45RA+ cells were excluded by CCR7 positive selection of CD45RO-negative cells. In this sample, this clone turned up once. Between the trimmed V and J ends, which lost 1 base and 6 bases, there was a span of 15 bases. The CDR3 length is 15 residues. CDR1 and CDR2 from the germline V gene are MGHRA and YSYEKL. TCRdb keeps only in-frame clones here, not all; method: immunoSEQ multiplex PCR. The sample lists 2 million or so clones; about 95% were seen once.

The sequence derives from a man between 18 and 35 years old in good health. The chain links TRBV4-1 to TRBJ1-2, with a possible D match to TRBD1 (5 bases). Sequenced input: naive CD8+ T cells sorted from blood. The CDR3 DNA sequence: TGCGCCAGCAGCCAAGCTAGGGGCTGGGGAGATGGCTACACCTTC. Translated: CASSQARGWGDGYTF.